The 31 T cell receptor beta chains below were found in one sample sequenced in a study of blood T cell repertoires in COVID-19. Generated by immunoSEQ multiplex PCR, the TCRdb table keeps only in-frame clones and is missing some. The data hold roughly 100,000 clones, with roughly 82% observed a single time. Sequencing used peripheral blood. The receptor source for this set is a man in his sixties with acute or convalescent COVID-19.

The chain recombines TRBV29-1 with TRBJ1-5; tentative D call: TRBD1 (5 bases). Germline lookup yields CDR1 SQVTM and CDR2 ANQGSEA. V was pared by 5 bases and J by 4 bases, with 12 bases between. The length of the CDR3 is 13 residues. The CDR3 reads CSVIQENNQPQHF. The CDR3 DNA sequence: TGCAGCGTTATACAGGAAAATAATCAGCCCCAGCATTTT.

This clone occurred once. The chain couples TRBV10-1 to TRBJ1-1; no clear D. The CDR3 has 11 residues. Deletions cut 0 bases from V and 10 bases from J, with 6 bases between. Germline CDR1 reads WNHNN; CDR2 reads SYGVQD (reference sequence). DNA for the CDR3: TGCGCCAGCAGTGAGTCGGGGAGAGCTTTCTTT. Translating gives CASSESGRAFF.

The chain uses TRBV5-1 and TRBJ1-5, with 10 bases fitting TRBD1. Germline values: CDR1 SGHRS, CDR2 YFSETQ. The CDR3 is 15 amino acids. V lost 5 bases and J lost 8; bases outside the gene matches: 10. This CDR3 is CASRSGTGEREPQHF. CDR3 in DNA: TGCGCCAGCAGGTCTGGGACAGGGGAGAGGGAGCCCCAGCATTTT.

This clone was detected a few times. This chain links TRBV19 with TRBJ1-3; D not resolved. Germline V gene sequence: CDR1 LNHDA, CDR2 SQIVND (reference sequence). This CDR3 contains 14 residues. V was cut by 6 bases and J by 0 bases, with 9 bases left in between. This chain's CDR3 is CASSKQSSGNTIYF. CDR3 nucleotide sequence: TGTGCCAGTAGCAAACAGAGCTCTGGAAACACCATATATTTT.

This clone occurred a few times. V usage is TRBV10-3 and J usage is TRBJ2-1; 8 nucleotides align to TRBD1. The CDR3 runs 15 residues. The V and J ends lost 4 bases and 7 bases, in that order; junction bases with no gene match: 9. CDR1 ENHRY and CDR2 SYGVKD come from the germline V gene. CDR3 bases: TGTGCCATCAGTGCTCCGGGACAGGCCTCTAATGAGCAGTTCTTC. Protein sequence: CAISAPGQASNEQFF.

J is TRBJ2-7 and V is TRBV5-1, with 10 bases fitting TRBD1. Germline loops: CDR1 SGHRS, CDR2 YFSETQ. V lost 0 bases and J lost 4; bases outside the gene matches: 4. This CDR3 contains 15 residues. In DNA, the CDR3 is TGCGCCAGCAGCTTGGAGACAGGGGGCGTTTACGAGCAGTACTTC. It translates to CASSLETGGVYEQYF.

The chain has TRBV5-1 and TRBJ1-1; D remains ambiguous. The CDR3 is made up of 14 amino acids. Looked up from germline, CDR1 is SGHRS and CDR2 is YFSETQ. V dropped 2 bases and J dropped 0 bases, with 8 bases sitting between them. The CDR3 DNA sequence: TGCGCCAGCAGCTTACAAAATATGAACACTGAAGCTTTCTTT. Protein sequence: CASSLQNMNTEAFF. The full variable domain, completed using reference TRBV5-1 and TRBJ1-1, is KAGVTQTPRYLIKTRGQQVTLSCSPISGHRSVSWYQQTPGQGLQFLFEYFSETQRNKGNFPGRFSGRQFSNSRSEMNVSTLELGDSALYLCASSLQNMNTEAFFGQGTRLTVV.

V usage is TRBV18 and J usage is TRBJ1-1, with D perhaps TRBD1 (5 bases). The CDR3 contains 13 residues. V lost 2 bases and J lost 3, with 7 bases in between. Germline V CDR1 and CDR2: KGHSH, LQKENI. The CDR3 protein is CASSPIRDTEAFF. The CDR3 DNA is TGTGCCAGCTCACCAATCAGGGACACTGAAGCTTTCTTT.

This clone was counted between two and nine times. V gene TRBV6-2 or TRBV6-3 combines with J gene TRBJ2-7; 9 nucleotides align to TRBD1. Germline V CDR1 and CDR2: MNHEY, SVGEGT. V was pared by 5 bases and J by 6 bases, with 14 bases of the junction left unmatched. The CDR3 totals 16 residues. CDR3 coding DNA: TGTGCCAGCAGTGCCCTGGGACAGGGTCTCGCCTCCGAGCAGTACTTC. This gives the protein CASSALGQGLASEQYF.

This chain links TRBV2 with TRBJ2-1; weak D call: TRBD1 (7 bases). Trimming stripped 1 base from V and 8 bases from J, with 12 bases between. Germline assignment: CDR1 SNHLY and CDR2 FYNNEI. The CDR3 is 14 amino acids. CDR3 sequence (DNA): TGTGCCAGCAGTGAAGGACTAGGGGGCGATGAGCAGTTCTTC. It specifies CASSEGLGGDEQFF.

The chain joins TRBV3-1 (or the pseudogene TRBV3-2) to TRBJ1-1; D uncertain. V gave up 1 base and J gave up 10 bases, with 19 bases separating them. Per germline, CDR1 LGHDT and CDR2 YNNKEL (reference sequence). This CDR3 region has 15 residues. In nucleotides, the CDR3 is TGTGCCAGCAGCCAAGGCCAACCGGGTCCCAACGGAGCTTTCTTT. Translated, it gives CASSQGQPGPNGAFF.

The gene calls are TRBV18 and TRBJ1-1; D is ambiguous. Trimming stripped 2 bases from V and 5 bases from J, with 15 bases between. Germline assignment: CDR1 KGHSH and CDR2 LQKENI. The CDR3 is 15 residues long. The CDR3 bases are TGTGCCAGCTCACCAGCCCAGACGGCGGGGACTGAAGCTTTCTTT. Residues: CASSPAQTAGTEAFF.

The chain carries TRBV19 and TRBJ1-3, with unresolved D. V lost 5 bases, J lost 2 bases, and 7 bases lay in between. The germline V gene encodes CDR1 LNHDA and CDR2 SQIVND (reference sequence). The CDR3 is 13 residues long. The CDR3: CASSVEPGNTIYF. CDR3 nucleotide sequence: TGTGCCAGTAGTGTCGAGCCTGGAAACACCATATATTTT.

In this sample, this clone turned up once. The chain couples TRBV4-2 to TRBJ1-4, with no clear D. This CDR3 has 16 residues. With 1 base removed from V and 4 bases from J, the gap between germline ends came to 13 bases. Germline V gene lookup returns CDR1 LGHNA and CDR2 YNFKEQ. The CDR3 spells CASSQAQVAGNEKLFF. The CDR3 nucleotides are TGTGCCAGCAGCCAAGCCCAGGTCGCAGGTAATGAAAAACTGTTTTTT.

The CDR3 protein is CASSPSRTSNYGYTF. Written as DNA, the CDR3 is TGTGCCAGCAGCCCCTCCCGGACTTCTAACTATGGCTACACCTTC. The chain uses TRBV7-2 and TRBJ1-2; D gene ambiguous. CDR1 and CDR2 from the germline V gene are SGHTA and FQGNSA. The CDR3 has 15 residues. V gave up 5 bases and J gave up 0 bases, with 13 bases separating them. The full variable domain, its missing parts supplied by reference TRBV7-2 and TRBJ1-2, is GAGVSQSPSNKVTEKGKDVELRCDPISGHTALYWYRQSLGQGLEFLIYFQGNSAPDKSGLPSDRFSAERTGGSVSTLTIQRTQQEDSAVYLCASSPSRTSNYGYTFGSGTRLTVV.

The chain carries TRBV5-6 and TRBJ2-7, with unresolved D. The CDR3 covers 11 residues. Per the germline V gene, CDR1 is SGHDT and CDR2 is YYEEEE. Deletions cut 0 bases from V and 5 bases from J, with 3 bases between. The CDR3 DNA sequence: TGTGCCAGCAGCTTGGACAACGAGCAGTACTTC. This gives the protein CASSLDNEQYF. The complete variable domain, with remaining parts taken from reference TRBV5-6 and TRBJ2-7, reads DAGVTQSPTHLIKTRGQQVTLRCSPKSGHDTVSWYQQALGQGPQFIFQYYEEEERQRGNFPDRFSGHQFPNYSSELNVNALLLGDSALYLCASSLDNEQYFGPGTRLTVT.

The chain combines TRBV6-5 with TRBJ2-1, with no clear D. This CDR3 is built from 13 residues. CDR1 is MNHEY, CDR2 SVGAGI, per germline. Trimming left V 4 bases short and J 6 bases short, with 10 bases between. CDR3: CASSFTELNEQFF. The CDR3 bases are TGTGCCAGCAGTTTTACAGAACTCAATGAGCAGTTCTTC.

The CDR3 region is CASSYGPNMAMNTEAFF. CDR3 nucleotides: TGTGCCAGCAGCTATGGCCCGAACATGGCAATGAACACTGAAGCTTTCTTT. The chain joins TRBV5-5 to TRBJ1-1; no reliable D call. CDR1 SGHKS and CDR2 YYEKEE come from the germline V gene (reference sequence). This CDR3 contains 17 residues. With 3 bases removed from V and 0 bases from J, the gap between germline ends came to 18 bases. The full variable domain, with the rest looked up from reference TRBV5-5 and TRBJ1-1, is DAGVTQSPTHLIKTRGQQVTLRCSPISGHKSVSWYQQVLGQGPQFIFQYYEKEERGRGNFPDRFSARQFPNYSSELNVNALLLGDSALYLCASSYGPNMAMNTEAFFGQGTRLTVV.

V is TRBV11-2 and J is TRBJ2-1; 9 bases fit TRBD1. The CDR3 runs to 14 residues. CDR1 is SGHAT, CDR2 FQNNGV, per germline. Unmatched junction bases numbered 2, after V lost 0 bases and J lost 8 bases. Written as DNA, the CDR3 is TGTGCCAGCAGCTTAGAAAGACAGGGGGATGAGCAGTTCTTC. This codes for CASSLERQGDEQFF.

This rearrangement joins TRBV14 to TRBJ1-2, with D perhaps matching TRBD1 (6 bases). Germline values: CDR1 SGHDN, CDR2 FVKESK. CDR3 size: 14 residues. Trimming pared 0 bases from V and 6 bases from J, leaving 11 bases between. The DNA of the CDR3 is TGTGCCAGCAGCCAAGATAACAGGGCCCATGGCTACACCTTC. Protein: CASSQDNRAHGYTF.

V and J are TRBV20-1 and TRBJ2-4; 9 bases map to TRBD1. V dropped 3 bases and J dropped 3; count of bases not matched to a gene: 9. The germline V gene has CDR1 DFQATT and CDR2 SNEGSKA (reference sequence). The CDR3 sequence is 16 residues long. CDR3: CSASPTGGAVKNIQYF. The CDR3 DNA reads TGCAGTGCTAGTCCCACAGGGGGCGCCGTCAAAAACATTCAGTACTTC.

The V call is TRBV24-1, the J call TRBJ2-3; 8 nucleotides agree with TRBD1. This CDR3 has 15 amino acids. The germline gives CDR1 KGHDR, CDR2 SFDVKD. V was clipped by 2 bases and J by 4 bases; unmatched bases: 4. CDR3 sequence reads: CATSDSTGVADTQYF. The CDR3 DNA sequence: TGTGCCACCAGTGATTCGACAGGGGTCGCAGATACGCAGTATTTT.

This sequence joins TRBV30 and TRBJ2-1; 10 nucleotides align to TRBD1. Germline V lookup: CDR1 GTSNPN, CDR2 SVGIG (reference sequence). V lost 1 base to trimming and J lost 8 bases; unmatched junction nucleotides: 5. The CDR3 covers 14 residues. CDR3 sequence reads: CAWSGGQGYHEQFF. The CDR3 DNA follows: TGTGCCTGGAGTGGGGGACAGGGGTACCATGAGCAGTTCTTC.

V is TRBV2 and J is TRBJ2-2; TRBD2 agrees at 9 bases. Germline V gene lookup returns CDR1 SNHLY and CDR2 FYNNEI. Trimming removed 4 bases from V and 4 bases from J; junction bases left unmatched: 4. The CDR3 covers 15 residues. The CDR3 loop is CASSGGGGATGELFF. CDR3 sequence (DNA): TGTGCCAGCAGTGGGGGCGGGGGGGCCACCGGGGAGCTGTTTTTT.

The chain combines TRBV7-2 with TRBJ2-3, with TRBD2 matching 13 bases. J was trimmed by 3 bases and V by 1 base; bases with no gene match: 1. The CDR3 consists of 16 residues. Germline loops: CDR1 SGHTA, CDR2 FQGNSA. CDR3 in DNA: TGTGCCAGCAGCTTAGGGACTAGCGGGAGAACAGATACGCAGTATTTT. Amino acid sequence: CASSLGTSGRTDTQYF. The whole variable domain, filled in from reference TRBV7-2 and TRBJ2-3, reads GAGVSQSPSNKVTEKGKDVELRCDPISGHTALYWYRQSLGQGLEFLIYFQGNSAPDKSGLPSDRFSAERTGGSVSTLTIQRTQQEDSAVYLCASSLGTSGRTDTQYFGPGTRLTVL.

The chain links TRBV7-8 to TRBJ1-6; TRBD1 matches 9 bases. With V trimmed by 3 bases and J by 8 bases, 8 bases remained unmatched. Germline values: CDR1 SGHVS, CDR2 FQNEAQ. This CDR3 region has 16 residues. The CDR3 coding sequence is TGTGCCAGCAGCTTGGGGACAGGGCAGTCGTATTCACCCCTCCACTTT. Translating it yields CASSLGTGQSYSPLHF.

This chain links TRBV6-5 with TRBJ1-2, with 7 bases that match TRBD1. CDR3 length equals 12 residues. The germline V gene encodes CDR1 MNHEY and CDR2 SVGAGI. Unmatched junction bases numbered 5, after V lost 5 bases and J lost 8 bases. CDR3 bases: TGTGCCAGCAGTATTACAGGGGTAGGCTACACCTTC. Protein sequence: CASSITGVGYTF.

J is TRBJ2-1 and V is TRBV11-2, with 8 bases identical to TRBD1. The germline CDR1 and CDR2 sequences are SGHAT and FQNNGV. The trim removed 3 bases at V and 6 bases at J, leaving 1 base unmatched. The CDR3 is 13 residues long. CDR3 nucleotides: TGTGCCAGCAGCTTCGACAGGGGCAATGAGCAGTTCTTC. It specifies CASSFDRGNEQFF.

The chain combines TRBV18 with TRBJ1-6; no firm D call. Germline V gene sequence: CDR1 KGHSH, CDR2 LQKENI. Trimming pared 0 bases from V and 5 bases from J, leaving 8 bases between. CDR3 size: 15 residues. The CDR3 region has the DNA TGTGCCAGCTCACCACCGTCCACGGATAATTCACCCCTCCACTTT. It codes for CASSPPSTDNSPLHF.

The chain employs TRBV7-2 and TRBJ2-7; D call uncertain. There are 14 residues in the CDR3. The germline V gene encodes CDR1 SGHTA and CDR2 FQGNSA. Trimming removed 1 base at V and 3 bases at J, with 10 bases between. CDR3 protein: CASSLGSLLYEQYF. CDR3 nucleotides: TGTGCCAGCAGCTTAGGGAGTCTTCTCTACGAGCAGTACTTC. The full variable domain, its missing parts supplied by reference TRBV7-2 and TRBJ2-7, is GAGVSQSPSNKVTEKGKDVELRCDPISGHTALYWYRQSLGQGLEFLIYFQGNSAPDKSGLPSDRFSAERTGGSVSTLTIQRTQQEDSAVYLCASSLGSLLYEQYFGPGTRLTVT.

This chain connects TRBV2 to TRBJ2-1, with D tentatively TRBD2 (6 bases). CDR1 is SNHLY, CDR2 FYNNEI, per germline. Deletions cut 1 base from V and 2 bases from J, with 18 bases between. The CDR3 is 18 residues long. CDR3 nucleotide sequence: TGTGCCAGCAGTGAAGGGCTCGCGGGGTGGGGAGCCTACAATGAGCAGTTCTTC. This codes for CASSEGLAGWGAYNEQFF.